The rows below give T cell receptor beta chains drawn from one sample of a study of PD-L1 blockade in urothelial cancer. Here immunoSEQ multiplex PCR was the method, and the copy in TCRdb shows in-frame clones only, minus some. The top ten hold 5.5% to 7.5% of the sample, which has 40,000 to 55,000 clones, 84% seen once. The sample consisted of PBMCs, taken around atezolizumab (anti-PD-L1) treatment. The receptors come from a man between 35 and 55 years old with urothelial cancer. Each CDR3 is given with its conserved first and last residue.

length	V	J	CDR3
16	TRBV7-9	TRBJ2-6	CASRSGRGAGANVLTF
13	TRBV12-5	TRBJ1-1	CASGLGLQGVPFF
13	TRBV30	TRBJ1-1	CAWAGAGWTEAFF
11	TRBV28	TRBJ1-2	CASSFEGGNTF
11	TRBV28	TRBJ1-1	CAGQRGTEAFF
12	TRBV19	TRBJ1-2	CASSPDRRGYTF
13	TRBV6-1	TRBJ1-1	CASRDRAWTEAFF
13	TRBV29-1	TRBJ1-5	CSAVLTENQPQHF
16	TRBV7-3	TRBJ2-3	CASSLSGQSRTDTQYF
14	TRBV6-6	TRBJ1-2	CASSSRQGNYGYTF
15	TRBV9	TRBJ1-1	CASSVGQILNTEAFF
17	TRBV4-1	TRBJ1-5	CASSLVGQGANNQPQHF
16	TRBV27	TRBJ1-1	CASTPDRAALGTEAFF
15	TRBV28	TRBJ2-1	CASSFIAGAYNEQFF
15	TRBV28	TRBJ2-1	CASRPREAPHNEQFF
16	TRBV11-2	TRBJ1-2	CASSLLGVSASYGYTF
13	TRBV5-1	TRBJ2-3	CASSLSVTDTQYF
13	TRBV5-1	TRBJ2-3	CASRAGGTDTQYF
11	TRBV30	TRBJ2-3	CAWSPADTQYF
14	TRBV28	TRBJ1-1	CASSTGGAGLKAFF
18	TRBV11-2	TRBJ2-1	CASSLAGGATRSYNEQFF
13	TRBV6-6	TRBJ2-3	CALGTGVSDTQYF
14	TRBV19	TRBJ1-6	CASSKNRNNSPLHF
10	TRBV30	TRBJ2-1	CAWNADWQFF
15	TRBV5-4	TRBJ2-1	CASSWVEDSSNEQFF
15	TRBV9	TRBJ2-3	CASSLRLAGGDTQYF
15	TRBV6-5	TRBJ1-5	CASRTSGQGNQPQHF
15	TRBV9	TRBJ2-7	CASSVAGGLAAEQYF
16	TRBV19	TRBJ1-5	CASNPLGGRSNQPQHF
14	TRBV28	TRBJ2-1	CASSPGQGALEQFF
15	TRBV27	TRBJ1-4	CASSLNRRGNEKLFF
13	TRBV30	TRBJ1-5	CAWTGQNNQPQHF
15	TRBV4-3	TRBJ2-1	CASSQGFYPYNEQFF
16	TRBV27	TRBJ2-1	CASSQYSGSSYNEQFF
16	TRBV7-2	TRBJ2-3	CASSPRTEKFTDTQYF
14	TRBV2	TRBJ1-3	CASSVDRGENTIYF
11	TRBV28	TRBJ1-1	CASSREAEAFF
14	TRBV5-4	TRBJ2-7	CASSSGGGGYEQYF
15	TRBV6-5	TRBJ2-7	CASSPNTRGSYEQYF
14	TRBV5-3	TRBJ2-1	CARIRREGCNEQFF
14	TRBV27	TRBJ1-3	CASRNQGSGNTIYF